This TCR beta chain comes out of a study of T cells in Graves' hyperthyroidism and ophthalmopathy. Study-wide results and caveats: The model identified upcoming ophthalmopathy a median 6.5 months ahead of onset. Most expanded thyroid clonotypes above 0.001 also appeared in blood.

With duration under 3 months, ophthalmopathy was active: Clinical Activity Score at least 3, NOSPECS at least 4. Reasons for excluding patients were uncontrolled infection, other autoimmune disease, pregnancy or lactation. It was RNA transcripts that yielded the amplified TCR beta CDR3 regions. HTBI primers were employed in a first-round RT-PCR of the TCR CDR3. Each CDR3 protein gets one entry after TCRdb re-called the multiplex PCR reads with MiXCR. The table includes over 500,000 distinct CDR3 sequences, 17% detected once. In this sample, this clonotype turned up many times. What it recognizes is unknown. The sequenced sample was blood. The TCR was taken from a young woman with Graves' ophthalmopathy.

The CDR3 DNA is TGCAGTGCACTGTACAGGGGAGGCAATGAGCAGTTCTTC. Translation gives CSALYRGGNEQFF. The chain couples TRBV20-1 to TRBJ2-1, with D possibly being TRBD1 (7 bases). The CDR3 sequence is 13 residues long. In germline, CDR1 is DFQATT, CDR2 SNEGSKA (reference sequence). The V end was cut by 6 bases, the J end by 6 bases, with 15 bases between.